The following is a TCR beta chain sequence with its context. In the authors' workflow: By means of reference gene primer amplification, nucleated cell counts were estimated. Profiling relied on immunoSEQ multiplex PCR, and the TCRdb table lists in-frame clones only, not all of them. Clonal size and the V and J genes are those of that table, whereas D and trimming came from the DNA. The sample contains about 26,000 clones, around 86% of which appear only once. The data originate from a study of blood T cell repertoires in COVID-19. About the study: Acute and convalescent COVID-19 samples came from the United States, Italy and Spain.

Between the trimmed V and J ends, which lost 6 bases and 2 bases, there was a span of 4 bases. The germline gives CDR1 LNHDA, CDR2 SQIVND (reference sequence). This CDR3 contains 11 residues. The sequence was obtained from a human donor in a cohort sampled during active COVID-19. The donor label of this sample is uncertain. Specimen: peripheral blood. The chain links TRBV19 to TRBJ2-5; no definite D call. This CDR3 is CASREQETQYF. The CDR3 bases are TGTGCCAGTAGAGAGCAAGAGACCCAGTACTTC.